The 7 T cell receptor beta chains presented below share a single source sample, sequenced in a study of T cell responses to AZD1222 COVID-19 vaccine. Some clones are missing from TCRdb's copy, which holds only in-frame ones; the method was immunoSEQ multiplex PCR. Among around 140,000 clones, about nine tenths were seen once, and the ten largest hold 5.5% to 7%. The material was peripheral blood, obtained on day 0 of AZD1222 vaccination. The receptors were gathered from an adult in good health.

The CDR3 reads CASSFMGMQETQYF. The CDR3 DNA sequence: TGTGCCAGCAGCTTTATGGGTATGCAAGAGACCCAGTACTTC. The chain employs TRBV13 and TRBJ2-5; D not resolved. This CDR3 region has 14 residues. Per the germline V gene, CDR1 is PRHDT and CDR2 is FYEKMQ (reference sequence). V lost 3 bases to trimming and J lost 2 bases, with 10 bases between them.

The V call is TRBV19, the J call TRBJ1-3; D not resolved. The ends were cut back, 8 bases at V and 0 bases at J, with 11 bases in the middle. Germline V CDR1 and CDR2: LNHDA, SQIVND (reference sequence). CDR3 size: 14 residues. CDR3 DNA sequence: TGTGCCAGTCTAGGCGAAAACTCTGGAAACACCATATATTTT. The encoded protein is CASLGENSGNTIYF.

The gene calls are TRBV7-8 and TRBJ1-3; D is possibly TRBD1 (5 bases). Per the germline V gene, CDR1 is SGHVS and CDR2 is FQNEAQ. This CDR3 is 16 amino acids long. Trimming took off 4 bases at V and 3 bases at J, with 16 bases between the two ends. CDR3 loop: CASSSLAGGDGNTIYF. The CDR3 DNA is TGTGCCAGCAGCTCTCTAGCGGGGGGTGATGGAAACACCATATATTTT.

This clone was counted between two and nine times. The chain carries TRBV19 and TRBJ1-1, with TRBD1 matching over 9 bases. The CDR3 sequence is 13 residues long. With V trimmed by 6 bases and J by 7 bases, 6 bases remained unmatched. Germline V gene sequence: CDR1 LNHDA, CDR2 SQIVND (reference sequence). The CDR3 DNA sequence: TGTGCCAGTAGCCGGGACAGGGCGGATGAAGCTTTCTTT. It codes for CASSRDRADEAFF.

The rearrangement uses TRBV18 and TRBJ1-1; 8 bases agree with TRBD1. CDR3 length: 15 amino acids. Germline V gene sequence: CDR1 KGHSH, CDR2 LQKENI. Trimming at V came to 6 bases and at J to 4 bases, leaving 10 bases not matched to a gene. The CDR3: CASSQTDRGGTEAFF. In DNA form, the CDR3 reads TGTGCCAGCTCCCAAACCGACAGGGGCGGCACTGAAGCTTTCTTT.

V is TRBV27 and J is TRBJ2-7; the D gene is possibly TRBD2 (5 bases). Looked up from germline, CDR1 is MNHEY and CDR2 is SMNVEV (reference sequence). The CDR3 consists of 8 residues. CDR3 sequence reads: CAGSEQYF. CDR3 DNA: TGTGCGGGGAGCGAGCAGTACTTC.

V usage is TRBV15 and J usage is TRBJ2-1, with D maybe TRBD2 (6 bases). Germline CDR1 is LNHNV and CDR2 is YYDKDF (reference sequence). The CDR3 consists of 15 residues. The V gene lost 1 base and the J gene lost 8 bases, with 15 bases spanning the gap. The DNA for the CDR3 is TGTGCCACCAGCAGAGGGGGCGGGGCAGCGTATGAGCAGTTCTTC. This codes for CATSRGGGAAYEQFF.